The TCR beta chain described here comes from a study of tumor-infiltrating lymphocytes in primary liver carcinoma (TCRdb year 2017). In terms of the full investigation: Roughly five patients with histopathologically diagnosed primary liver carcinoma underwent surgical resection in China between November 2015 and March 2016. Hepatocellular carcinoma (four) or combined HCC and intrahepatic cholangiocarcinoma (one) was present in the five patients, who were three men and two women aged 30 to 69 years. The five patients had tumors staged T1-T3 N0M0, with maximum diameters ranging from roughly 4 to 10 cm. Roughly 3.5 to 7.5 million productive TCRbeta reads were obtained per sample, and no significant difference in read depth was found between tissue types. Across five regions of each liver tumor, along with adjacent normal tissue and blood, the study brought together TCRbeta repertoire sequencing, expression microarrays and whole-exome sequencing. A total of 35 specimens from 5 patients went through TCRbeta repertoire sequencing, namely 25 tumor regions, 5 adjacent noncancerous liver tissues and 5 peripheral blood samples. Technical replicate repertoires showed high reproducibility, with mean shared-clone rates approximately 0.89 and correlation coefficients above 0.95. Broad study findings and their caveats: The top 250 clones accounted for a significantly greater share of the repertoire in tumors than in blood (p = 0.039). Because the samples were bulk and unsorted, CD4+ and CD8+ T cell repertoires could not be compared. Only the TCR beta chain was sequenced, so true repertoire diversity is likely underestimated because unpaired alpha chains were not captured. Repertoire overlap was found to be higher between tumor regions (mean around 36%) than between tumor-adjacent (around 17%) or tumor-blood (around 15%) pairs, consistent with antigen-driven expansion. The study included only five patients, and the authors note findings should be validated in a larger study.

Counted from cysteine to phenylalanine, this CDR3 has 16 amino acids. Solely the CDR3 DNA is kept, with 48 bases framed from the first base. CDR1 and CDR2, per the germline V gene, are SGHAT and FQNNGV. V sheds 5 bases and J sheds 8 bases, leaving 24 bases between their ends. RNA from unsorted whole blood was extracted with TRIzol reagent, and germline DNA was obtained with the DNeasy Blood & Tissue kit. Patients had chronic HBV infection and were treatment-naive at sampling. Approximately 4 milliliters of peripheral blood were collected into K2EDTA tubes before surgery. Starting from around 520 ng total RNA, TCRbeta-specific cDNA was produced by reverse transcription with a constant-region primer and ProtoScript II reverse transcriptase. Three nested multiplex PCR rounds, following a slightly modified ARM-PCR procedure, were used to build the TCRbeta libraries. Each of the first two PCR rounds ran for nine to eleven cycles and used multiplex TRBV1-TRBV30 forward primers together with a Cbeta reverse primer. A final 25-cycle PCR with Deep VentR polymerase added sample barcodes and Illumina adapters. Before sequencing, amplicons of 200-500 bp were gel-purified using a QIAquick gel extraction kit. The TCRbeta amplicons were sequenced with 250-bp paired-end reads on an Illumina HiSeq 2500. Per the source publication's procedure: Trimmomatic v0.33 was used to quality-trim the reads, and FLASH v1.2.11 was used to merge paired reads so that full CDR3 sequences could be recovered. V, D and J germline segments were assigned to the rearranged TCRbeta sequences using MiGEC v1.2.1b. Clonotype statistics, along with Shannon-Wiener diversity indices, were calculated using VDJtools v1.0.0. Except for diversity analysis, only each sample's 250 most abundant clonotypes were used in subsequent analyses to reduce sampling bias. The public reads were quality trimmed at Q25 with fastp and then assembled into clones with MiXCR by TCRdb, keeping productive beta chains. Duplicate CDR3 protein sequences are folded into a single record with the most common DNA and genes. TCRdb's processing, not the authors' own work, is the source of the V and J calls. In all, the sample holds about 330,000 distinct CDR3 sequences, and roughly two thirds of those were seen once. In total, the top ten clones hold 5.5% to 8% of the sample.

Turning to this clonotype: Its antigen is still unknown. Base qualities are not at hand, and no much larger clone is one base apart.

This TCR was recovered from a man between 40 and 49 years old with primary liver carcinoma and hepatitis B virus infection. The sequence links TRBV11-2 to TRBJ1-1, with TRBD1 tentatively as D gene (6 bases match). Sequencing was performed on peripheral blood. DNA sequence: TGTGCCAGCAGCCGTGGGACTCAGGGGTTCGGCACGGAAGCTTTCTTT. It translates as CASSRGTQGFGTEAFF. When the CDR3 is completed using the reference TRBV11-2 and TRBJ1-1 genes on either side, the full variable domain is EAGVAQSPRYKIIEKRQSVAFWCNPISGHATLYWYQQILGQGPKLLIQFQNNGVVDDSQLPKDRFSAERLKGVDSTLKIQPAKLEDSAVYLCASSRGTQGFGTEAFFGQGTRLTVV.